Presented here are 25 T cell receptor beta chains from one specimen sequenced in a study of cytotoxic CD8 clonotypes in ibrutinib-treated CLL. Profiling relied on immunoSEQ multiplex PCR, and the TCRdb table lists in-frame clones only, not all of them. This table has about 160,000 clones, around nine tenths appearing once. Sequencing was performed on PBMCs, taken at disease progression, from a patient treated with ibrutinib. The receptors stem from a human donor with chronic lymphocytic leukemia.

This CDR3 is CASRPSGTSGNTGELFF. The CDR3 coding sequence is TGTGCCAGCAGACCGTCCGGGACTAGCGGGAACACCGGGGAGCTGTTTTTT. The chain links TRBV7-2 to TRBJ2-2; 11 positions agree with TRBD2. Germline V CDR1 and CDR2: SGHTA, FQGNSA. Trimming at V came to 6 bases and at J to 1 base, leaving 7 bases not matched to a gene. CDR3 size: 17 residues.

As for this clone: A read error may account for a junction end that differs from germline. The rearrangement joins TRBV7-7 to TRBJ2-1; perhaps TRBD1 as D (6 bases). The CDR3 sequence is 17 residues long. CDR1 is SSHAT and CDR2 is FNYEAQ in the germline V gene (reference sequence). The chain's CDR3 is CASSLNTARGLRGEQFF. The CDR3 nucleotides read TGTGCTAGCAGCTTAAATACGGCCAGGGGTCTCAGGGGTGAGCAGTTCTTC.

This clone was recorded only once. The rearrangement uses TRBV7-2 and TRBJ1-5; D is possibly TRBD1 (5 bases). CDR3 length: 16 residues. V was trimmed by 2 bases and J by 2 bases, leaving 13 bases between them. Germline V lookup: CDR1 SGHTA, CDR2 FQGNSA. The CDR3 region has the DNA TGTGCCAGCAGCTTATTGGGGGATCTGGGCAATCAGCCCCAGCATTTT. As protein: CASSLLGDLGNQPQHF.

This clone was detected only once. This sequence joins TRBV27 and TRBJ2-2, with D perhaps TRBD2 (6 bases). Germline V gene sequence: CDR1 MNHEY, CDR2 SMNVEV (reference sequence). CDR3 length: 17 amino acids. Trimming shortened V by 2 bases and J by 4 bases, and 17 bases separated the two germline ends. CDR3 sequence reads: CASSLVSRFGGTGELFF. In DNA form, the CDR3 reads TGTGCCAGCAGTTTAGTTTCTCGGTTCGGGGGCACCGGGGAGCTGTTTTTT.

V is TRBV27 and J is TRBJ1-1; unclear D gene. Germline lookup yields CDR1 MNHEY and CDR2 SMNVEV (reference sequence). CDR3 size: 14 residues. V gave up 3 bases and J gave up 1 base, with 9 bases separating them. CDR3 bases: TGTGCCAGCAGTTTTTCATGGAGGAACACTGAAGCTTTCTTT. This sequence encodes CASSFSWRNTEAFF.

There are a few counts of this clone. The chain carries TRBV30 and TRBJ1-1, with unresolved D. This CDR3 contains 14 residues. Germline V gene lookup returns CDR1 GTSNPN and CDR2 SVGIG (reference sequence). The V end was cut by 3 bases, the J end by 4 bases, with 15 bases between. CDR3 sequence (DNA): TGTGCCTGGAGGGCAGAATACGTTGGCACTGAAGCTTTCTTT. Translated: CAWRAEYVGTEAFF.

The rearrangement joins TRBV18 to TRBJ1-2; D gene uncertain. This CDR3 has 13 residues. CDR1 and CDR2 (germline): KGHSH, LQKENI. Trimming cost V 4 bases and J 2 bases, with 8 bases left between them. The CDR3 loop reads CASSLGENYGYTF. CDR3 DNA sequence: TGTGCCAGCTCACTCGGGGAAAACTATGGCTACACCTTC.

V usage is TRBV7-9 and J usage is TRBJ1-3, with no clear D. Deletions cut 5 bases from V and 4 bases from J, with 15 bases between. The germline CDR1 and CDR2 sequences are SEHNR and FQNEAQ (reference sequence). The CDR3 sequence is 15 residues long. CDR3 sequence (DNA): TGTGCCAGCAGCGCCTCCGGGATGGGGGGAAACACCATATATTTT. As protein: CASSASGMGGNTIYF.

This chain links TRBV19 with TRBJ1-2; the D gene is possibly TRBD1 (5 bases). The V end lost 7 bases, the J end lost 5 bases, and 17 bases lay between the germline ends. The V gene's germline CDR1 is LNHDA and CDR2 SQIVND (reference sequence). CDR3 length: 14 residues. The CDR3: CASTPELGGYGYTF. The CDR3 DNA is TGTGCCAGTACCCCCGAGTTGGGGGGGTATGGCTACACCTTC.

The V call is TRBV27, the J call TRBJ2-1; TRBD1 matches 7 bases. Germline V lookup: CDR1 MNHEY, CDR2 SMNVEV (reference sequence). The ends lost 0 bases at V and 0 bases at J; junction bases unmatched: 2. The CDR3 covers 16 residues. CDR3: CASSLSGGASYNEQFF. The CDR3 coding sequence is TGTGCCAGCAGTTTATCAGGGGGCGCCTCCTACAATGAGCAGTTCTTC.

V gene TRBV11-1 combines with J gene TRBJ2-7; the match to TRBD1 covers 12 bases. Germline lookup yields CDR1 SGHAT and CDR2 FQDESV (reference sequence). The CDR3 is made up of 15 amino acids. With V trimmed by 5 bases and J by 7 bases, 9 bases remained unmatched. This CDR3 reads CASSIRDRGRGEQYF. CDR3 bases: TGTGCCAGCAGCATCCGGGACAGGGGGCGAGGAGAGCAGTACTTC.

This rearrangement joins TRBV15 to TRBJ2-7; 14 nucleotides match TRBD2. With V trimmed by 5 bases and J by 4 bases, 1 base remained unmatched. Germline assignment: CDR1 LNHNV and CDR2 YYDKDF (reference sequence). This CDR3 is 14 amino acids long. CDR3 residues: CATSRTSGRYEQYF. The DNA of the CDR3 is TGTGCCACCAGCCGGACTAGCGGGAGGTACGAGCAGTACTTC.

The chain couples TRBV29-1 to TRBJ2-3, with D possibly TRBD1 on 6 matching bases. Germline loops: CDR1 SQVTM, CDR2 ANQGSEA. Trimming took 3 bases from V and 3 from J, leaving 10 bases between them. CDR3 length: 13 residues. CDR3 residues: CSVDRQVTDTQYF. DNA for the CDR3: TGCAGCGTTGACCGACAGGTTACAGATACGCAGTATTTT.

The V call is TRBV6-5, the J call TRBJ2-7; 9 bases are a match to TRBD2. Germline-derived CDR1 and CDR2 are MNHEY and SVGAGI. This CDR3 spans 14 amino acids. V lost 5 bases and J lost 5; bases outside the gene matches: 7. This CDR3 reads CASSPRSGSNEQYF. DNA of the CDR3: TGTGCCAGCAGTCCCCGTAGCGGGAGCAACGAGCAGTACTTC.

The chain employs TRBV6-5 and TRBJ2-7; D is perhaps TRBD2 (6 bases). CDR3 length: 15 residues. Germline V CDR1 and CDR2: MNHEY, SVGAGI. Trimming removed 7 bases at V and 2 bases at J, with 18 bases between. CDR3 DNA: TGTGCCAGCATTGACTCCGGGGGAGGACCCTACGAGCAGTACTTC. It specifies CASIDSGGGPYEQYF.

The V call is TRBV5-1, the J call TRBJ2-7; D call uncertain. Trimming stripped 4 bases from V and 6 bases from J, with 8 bases between. The CDR3 is made up of 11 amino acids. From germline, CDR1 is SGHRS and CDR2 YFSETQ. CDR3 bases: TGCGCCAGCAGCCAGAGTTCCGAGCAGTACTTC. Its protein product is CASSQSSEQYF.

DNA for the CDR3: TGTGCCAGCAGCTCAAGGACAGGGACGGTGGGGGAGACCCAGTACTTC. Encoded protein: CASSSRTGTVGETQYF. V and J are TRBV7-9 and TRBJ2-5, with 8 bases fitting TRBD1. The CDR3 is 16 residues long. J was trimmed by 5 bases and V by 4 bases; bases with no gene match: 12. CDR1 is SEHNR, CDR2 FQNEAQ, per germline (reference sequence).

With regard to this clone: The same CDR3 arises from other DNA sequences in this sample as well. V and J are TRBV9 and TRBJ2-7; D gene ambiguous. Germline V gene lookup returns CDR1 SGDLS and CDR2 YYNGEE. Trimming took off 0 bases at V and 3 bases at J, with 13 bases between the two ends. This CDR3 spans 15 amino acids. CDR3 sequence reads: CASSVGLGFSYEQYF. The CDR3 bases are TGTGCCAGCAGCGTAGGTTTGGGGTTCAGCTACGAGCAGTACTTC.

This chain uses TRBV5-6 with TRBJ2-2; D is unresolved. There are 15 residues in the CDR3. The V end was cut by 2 bases, the J end by 0 bases, with 8 bases between. CDR1 and CDR2 (germline): SGHDT, YYEEEE. The CDR3 here is CASSFGPANTGELFF. The CDR3 DNA sequence: TGTGCCAGCAGCTTCGGACCCGCGAACACCGGGGAGCTGTTTTTT.

This chain uses TRBV30 with TRBJ1-2; 7 bases line up with TRBD1. Germline values: CDR1 GTSNPN, CDR2 SVGIG (reference sequence). V trimming: 2 bases; J trimming: 4 bases; junction bases outside the gene matches: 4. The CDR3 extends over 13 amino acids. CDR3 region: CAWSLGTVYGYTF. CDR3 nucleotide sequence: TGTGCCTGGAGTCTAGGGACAGTCTATGGCTACACCTTC. Looking up the rest from reference TRBV30 and TRBJ1-2 gives the full variable domain: SQTIHQWPATLVQPVGSPLSLECTVEGTSNPNLYWYRQAAGRGLQLLFYSVGIGQISSEVPQNLSASRPQDRQFILSSKKLLLSDSGFYLCAWSLGTVYGYTFGSGTRLTVV.

This clone was seen a handful of times. The chain links TRBV7-9 to TRBJ2-7, with D possibly being TRBD1 (5 bases). This CDR3 spans 15 amino acids. From germline, CDR1 is SEHNR and CDR2 FQNEAQ (reference sequence). V lost 2 bases, J lost 3 bases, and 14 bases lay in between. The CDR3 bases are TGTGCCAGCAGCTTAAGGGTAGGGGTCCGCTACGAGCAGTACTTC. Translation gives CASSLRVGVRYEQYF.

This chain joins TRBV6-1 and TRBJ2-7, with TRBD1 matching over 8 bases. This CDR3 comprises 14 residues. Trimming at V came to 10 bases and at J to 1 base, leaving 9 bases not matched to a gene. Looked up from germline, CDR1 is MNHNS and CDR2 is SASEGT. CDR3 amino acids: CATLDRGLSYEQYF. The CDR3 DNA reads TGTGCCACCCTCGACAGGGGCTTGTCCTACGAGCAGTACTTC.

This clone was counted once. The rearrangement links TRBV18 to TRBJ2-2; 9 bases are shared with TRBD2. This CDR3 contains 19 residues. J lost 1 base, V lost 0 bases, and 9 bases had no gene match. Looked up from germline, CDR1 is KGHSH and CDR2 is LQKENI. CDR3 nucleotide sequence: TGTGCCAGCTCACCACCGGGGGTAGCGGGAGATTGGAACACCGGGGAGCTGTTTTTT. The encoded protein is CASSPPGVAGDWNTGELFF.

V is TRBV9 and J is TRBJ1-4, with TRBD1 matching over 9 bases. CDR1 is SGDLS, CDR2 YYNGEE, per germline. The CDR3 spans 14 residues. The V and J ends lost 0 bases and 11 bases, in that order; junction bases with no gene match: 5. The CDR3 sequence: CASSVGTGAQKLFF. Written as DNA, the CDR3 is TGTGCCAGCAGCGTAGGGACAGGGGCTCAGAAACTGTTTTTT.

This chain joins TRBV18 and TRBJ2-7; the D gene is possibly TRBD2 (5 bases). The CDR3 consists of 15 residues. Trimming removed 3 bases at V and 5 bases at J, with 17 bases between. Germline lookup yields CDR1 KGHSH and CDR2 LQKENI. The CDR3 region has the DNA TGTGCCAGCTCACCGTTCCGGGCCTCGGAGGACGAGCAGTACTTC. Amino acids: CASSPFRASEDEQYF.